This TCR beta chain was identified during a study of T cells in Graves' hyperthyroidism and ophthalmopathy. RNA transcripts provided the source from which TCR beta CDR3 regions were amplified. The TCR CDR3 was amplified in a first-round RT-PCR using the HTBI primer set. TCRdb processed the multiplex PCR reads anew with MiXCR; each CDR3 protein has one entry. The sample carries some 740,000 distinct CDR3 sequences, about 15% recorded once. The sample holds a few counts of this clonotype. This CDR3 contains 16 residues. The junction had 7 bases not matched to a gene; V was cut back by 4 bases and J by 5 bases. Germline CDR1 and CDR2: MNHEY and SMNVEV (reference sequence).

The TCR was taken from a woman aged 18 to 35 with Graves' hyperthyroidism. The chain recombines TRBV27 with TRBJ2-5, with TRBD2 identical over 13 bases. The sequenced sample consisted of blood. CDR3 loop: CASSSWTSGSGETQYF. In DNA, the CDR3 is TGTGCCAGCAGTTCCTGGACTAGCGGGAGCGGCGAGACCCAGTACTTC.